This record concerns one TCR beta chain sequence. The source of the sample is a study of T cell responses to AZD1222 COVID-19 vaccine. CDR1 is SNHLY and CDR2 is FYNNEI in the germline V gene. The CDR3 runs to 13 residues. V trimming: 10 bases; J trimming: 2 bases; junction bases outside the gene matches: 6. Measured with immunoSEQ multiplex PCR; TCRdb has only the in-frame clones, and not every one. The data contain over 85,000 clones, 85% to 90% of them singletons. This sequence originates from an adult in good health. The specimen comprised peripheral blood, sampled on day 0 of AZD1222 vaccination. J is TRBJ2-5 and V is TRBV2; 8 nucleotides agree with TRBD2. CDR3 region: CATGGDLQETQYF. Written as DNA, the CDR3 is TGTGCCACCGGGGGGGACTTACAAGAGACCCAGTACTTC.